The rows below give T cell receptor beta chains drawn from one sample of a study of cytomegalovirus exposure and HLA in healthy donors. Measured with immunoSEQ multiplex PCR; TCRdb has only the in-frame clones, and not every one. Among about 190,000 clones listed, roughly four fifths were seen once. Sequencing was done on a sample of PBMCs. The receptors here all came from a woman under 40 in good health and CMV-seropositive. Both conserved end residues are part of each CDR3. D genes are given only for firm matches. Clone size, where shown, is once, few, many, or a class for clones that have expanded.

-	TRBV27	TRBD1	TRBJ1-5	CASSFSGGGQPQHF	TGTGCCAGCAGTTTTTCAGGGGGCGGACAGCCCCAGCATTTT
-	TRBV29-1	TRBD1	TRBJ2-7	CSVGDREGYEQYF	TGCAGCGTGGGGGACAGGGAGGGATACGAGCAGTACTTC
-	TRBV27	-	TRBJ1-5	CASILDSSYQPQHF	TGTGCCAGCATCCTAGACAGCTCCTATCAGCCCCAGCATTTT
once	TRBV11-2	-	TRBJ2-6	CASSLGGSGANVLTF	TGTGCCAGCAGCTTAGGAGGGAGTGGGGCCAACGTCCTGACTTTC
-	TRBV28	TRBD1	TRBJ2-1	CASSLPLTGGNEQFF	TGTGCCAGCAGTTTACCCCTGACAGGGGGCAATGAGCAGTTCTTC
once	TRBV4-2	-	TRBJ1-6	CASSQESGVYNSPLHF	TGTGCCAGCAGCCAAGAGTCAGGGGTCTACAATTCACCCCTCCACTTT
-	TRBV28	-	TRBJ1-4	CASSLRRPEEKLFF	TGTGCCAGCAGTTTACGGCGGCCTGAGGAAAAACTGTTTTTT
-	TRBV11-2	-	TRBJ2-7	CASSEGGSYEQYF	TGTGCCAGCAGCGAGGGCGGTTCCTACGAGCAGTACTTC
few	TRBV5-6	TRBD1	TRBJ1-1	CASSFRTGGTEAFF	TGTGCCAGCAGCTTTAGGACAGGTGGGACTGAAGCTTTCTTT
-	TRBV28	TRBD1	TRBJ2-7	CASSPPGTGDILEQYF	TGTGCCAGCAGCCCCCCCGGGACAGGGGATATCCTCGAGCAGTACTTC
-	TRBV7-2	-	TRBJ2-1	CASSLERRDPAGQFF	TGTGCCAGCAGCTTAGAGCGGCGAGATCCTGCGGGGCAGTTCTTC
-	TRBV6-6	-	TRBJ1-1	CASSYDWASTEAFF	TGTGCCAGCAGTTACGATTGGGCGAGCACTGAAGCTTTCTTT
once	TRBV28	-	TRBJ2-2	CASSSAGSGTGELFF	TGTGCCAGCAGTTCGGCAGGGTCGGGCACCGGGGAGCTGTTTTTT
-	TRBV2	-	TRBJ2-5	CASKERGTQYF	TGTGCCAGCAAGGAAAGGGGGACCCAGTACTTC
-	TRBV11-2	TRBD2	TRBJ2-1	CASSPYSGAGDYNEQFF	TGTGCCAGCAGCCCCTATTCTGGGGCGGGAGACTACAATGAGCAGTTCTTC
-	TRBV19	TRBD2	TRBJ2-7	CASSISDSGSYEQYF	TGTGCCAGTAGTATTTCGGATAGCGGGAGCTACGAGCAGTACTTC
many	TRBV6-5	-	TRBJ2-1	CASKRPAEDEQFF	TGTGCCAGCAAAAGGCCAGCGGAGGATGAGCAGTTCTTC
-	TRBV5-5	-	TRBJ2-1	CASIGAGGTSYNEQFF	TGTGCCAGCATTGGGGCCGGCGGGACTTCCTACAATGAGCAGTTCTTC
-	TRBV5-1	-	TRBJ2-1	CASSLATSLRSSYNEQFF	TGCGCCAGCAGCTTGGCTACCTCCCTGCGGAGCTCCTACAATGAGCAGTTCTTC
-	TRBV7-9	TRBD2	TRBJ2-1	CASSLEGLAGPRGNEQFF	TGTGCCAGCAGCTTGGAGGGACTAGCGGGACCTCGAGGGAATGAGCAGTTCTTC